The 24 T cell receptor beta chains in this list originate from one sample, sequenced in a study of tumor-infiltrating lymphocytes in primary liver carcinoma. A primer in the constant region served to generate TCR beta cDNA from roughly 450 ng of total RNA. Employing slightly modified ARM-PCR, three nested multiplex PCR rounds were run, and these gave rise to the TCR beta libraries. A C-beta reverse primer was combined with TRBV1-TRBV30 forward primers in the first two PCR rounds, and each round had approximately 9 cycles. TCRdb itself ran the multiplex PCR reads through MiXCR, one entry per CDR3 protein. The sample gives approximately 40,000 distinct CDR3 sequences, over 65% of which show up once; roughly 15% is in the top ten. Unsorted bulk tissue, about 19-32 mg of it, served as the source for co-extraction of RNA and DNA. Sequencing input: liver tumor tissue from sampling region 4. Subset given: tumor region T4, right-lateral pole. The receptors derive from a man between 35 and 55 years old with primary liver carcinoma and hepatitis B virus infection.

With regard to this clonotype: The final CDR3 position lacks the conserved phenylalanine or tryptophan, pointing to a likely read error. This chain links TRBV4-3 with TRBJ1-2, with no clear D. This CDR3 region has 15 residues. Germline CDR1 LGHNA, CDR2 YSLEER. With 0 bases removed from V and 4 bases from J, the gap between germline ends came to 12 bases. The CDR3 is CASSQEVMGSYGYTV. CDR3 nucleotides: TGCGCCAGCAGCCAAGAGGTGATGGGGAGCTATGGCTACACCGTC.

A word on this clonotype: No conserved phenylalanine or tryptophan ends this CDR3, so it is likely a read error. The V and J genes are TRBV11-2 and TRBJ2-1, with unresolved D. CDR3 size: 13 residues. The germline gives CDR1 SGHAT, CDR2 FQNNGV. V dropped 1 base and J dropped 12 bases, with 13 bases sitting between them. CDR3 in amino acids: CASSLARNNMQFL. The CDR3 DNA follows: TGTGCCAGCAGCTTAGCTCGTAACAATATGCAGTTCCTC.

The chain employs TRBV6-1 and TRBJ1-5, with D perhaps TRBD1 (5 bases). Germline assignment: CDR1 MNHNS and CDR2 SASEGT. The CDR3 consists of 13 residues. V was trimmed by 7 bases and J by 6 bases, leaving 13 bases between them. CDR3: CASKVSGTQPQHF. In DNA, the CDR3 is TGTGCCAGCAAGGTATCAGGGACTCAGCCCCAGCATTTT.

Worth noting for this clonotype: A read error may produce the germline difference seen at one junction end. This chain uses TRBV5-1 with TRBJ1-2; 8 nucleotides line up with TRBD1. This CDR3 region has 14 residues. Germline V CDR1 and CDR2: SGHRS, YFSETQ. CDR3: CVSSLDGTGRGYTF. CDR3 nucleotides: TGTGTCAGCAGCTTGGACGGGACAGGCCGGGGCTACACCTTC.

A word on this clonotype: One end of the junction does not line up with germline, which may come from a read error. The genes are TRBV7-9 and TRBJ2-1; no clear D. Looked up from germline, CDR1 is SEHNR and CDR2 is FQNEAQ (reference sequence). This CDR3 spans 16 amino acids. The CDR3 is CAGSPDGVIKGNEQFF. The DNA for the CDR3 is TGTGCCGGCAGCCCAGATGGGGTGATTAAAGGCAATGAGCAGTTCTTC. The complete variable domain, with remaining parts taken from reference TRBV7-9 and TRBJ2-1, reads DTGVSQNPRHKITKRGQNVTFRCDPISEHNRLYWYRQTLGQGPEFLTYFQNEAQLEKSRLLSDRFSAERPKGSFSTLEIQRTEQGDSAMYLCAGSPDGVIKGNEQFFGPGTRLTVL.

A note on this clonotype: The CDR3 ends on some other residue instead of the conserved phenylalanine or tryptophan, so this is likely a read error. The chain recombines TRBV7-8 with TRBJ2-7; 7 nucleotides agree with TRBD2. The length of the CDR3 is 17 residues. V shed 5 bases and J 6 bases; nucleotides not matched to a gene: 19. Germline V gives CDR1 SGHVS, CDR2 FQNEAQ. The DNA for the CDR3 is TGTGCCAGCAGCCTGAAGGGAGGGACTACAGTTATCCTCGAGCAGTACTTA. Residues: CASSLKGGTTVILEQYL.

As to this clonotype: As the CDR3 is not closed by the conserved phenylalanine or tryptophan, this likely results from a read error. The V call is TRBV7-3, the J call TRBJ2-1; tentatively, D is TRBD1 (5 bases). Germline V gene lookup returns CDR1 SGHTA and CDR2 FQGTGA. Trimming shortened V by 5 bases and J by 10 bases, and 18 bases separated the two germline ends. The CDR3 covers 14 residues. The CDR3: CASSPSRGQNEQFV. The CDR3, as DNA: TGTGCCAGCAGCCCATCAAGGGGCCAGAACGAGCAGTTCGTC.

This clonotype was recorded only once. At one end the junction does not follow the germline gene, possibly because of a read error. The rearrangement links TRBV28 to TRBJ1-5; 9 bases align to TRBD1. This CDR3 contains 14 residues. Germline CDR1 and CDR2: MDHEN and SYDVKM. The DNA of the CDR3 is TGTGTCAGCAGTTTGACAGGGGGAATGCAGCCCCTGCATTTT. Encoded protein: CVSSLTGGMQPLHF.

Worth noting for this clonotype: A junction boundary mismatches the germline segment, possibly from a read error. J is TRBJ2-2 and V is TRBV29-1, with TRBD2 as a possible D gene (6 bases). The CDR3 runs to 14 residues. Per germline, CDR1 SQVTM and CDR2 ANQGSEA. In nucleotides, the CDR3 is TGCAGCGTCCTCGATCCGGGACTCACCGGAGAGCTGTTTTTT. Translation gives CSVLDPGLTGELFF.

As to this clonotype: A junction boundary mismatches the germline segment, possibly from a read error. The V gene is TRBV12-3 or TRBV12-4, the J gene TRBJ2-3, with 10 bases fitting TRBD2. The CDR3 has 16 amino acids. DNA of the CDR3: TGTGCCAGCAGTTTAGATTCTAGCGGGAGTACAAATACACAGTTTTTT. Its translation: CASSLDSSGSTNTQFF.

This clonotype was seen just once. V is TRBV6-2 or TRBV6-3 and J is TRBJ2-3, with no clear D. The J call may be mistaken, given a closer DNA end match to TRBJ1-5. Germline V lookup: CDR1 MNHEY, CDR2 SVGEGT. The CDR3 loop spans 13 amino acids. CDR3 region: CASSSALSNTQHF. The DNA for the CDR3 is TGTGCCAGCAGTTCGGCACTATCTAATACGCAGCATTTT.

This chain links TRBV7-9 with TRBJ1-2, with 11 nucleotides matching TRBD1. V was pared by 6 bases and J by 6 bases, with 6 bases of the junction left unmatched. CDR1 and CDR2 from the germline V gene are SEHNR and FQNEAQ (reference sequence). CDR3 size: 14 residues. The CDR3 DNA reads TGTGCCAGCAGAAGGGACAGGGGGTTTAATGGCTACACCTTC. This translates into CASRRDRGFNGYTF.

Concerning this clonotype itself: The junction shows a germline mismatch at one end, possibly a read error. The V gene is TRBV11-1, the J gene TRBJ1-6; no definite D call. This CDR3 spans 13 amino acids. The germline V gene has CDR1 SGHAT and CDR2 FQDESV (reference sequence). The CDR3 DNA sequence: TGTGCCAACAGCCGGGCACTGGTTTCGCCCCTCCACTTT. The encoded protein is CANSRALVSPLHF.

V gene TRBV5-1 combines with J gene TRBJ1-2; D is unclear. The CDR3 sequence is 13 residues long. Germline V lookup: CDR1 SGHRS, CDR2 YFSETQ. The V end was cut by 1 base, the J end by 7 bases, with 11 bases between. In DNA form, the CDR3 reads TGCGCCAGCAGCTTGTTGTCCGACTGTGGCTACACCTTC. This encodes CASSLLSDCGYTF.

This clonotype was observed a single time. The gene calls are TRBV11-1 and TRBJ2-3; TRBD2 is a possible D gene (5 bases). V lost 6 bases and J lost 1, with 14 bases in between. CDR3 length: 15 amino acids. Germline CDR1 is SGHAT and CDR2 is FQDESV (reference sequence). CDR3 nucleotide sequence: TGTGCCAGCAGTTTACCGAGGGAATGCACAGATACGCAGTATTTT. Its translation: CASSLPRECTDTQYF.

Comment on this clonotype: Its ends do not fully match the called genes, so a read error is possible. This chain's CDR3 is CASTPVGAGELFF. For the CDR3, the DNA is TGTGCTAGCACCCCGGTGGGGGCCGGGGAGCTGTTTTTT. V and J are TRBV6-2 or TRBV6-3 and TRBJ2-2, with D possibly called TRBD1 or TRBD2 (5 bases each). Germline V gives CDR1 MNHEY, CDR2 SVGEGT. The CDR3 totals 13 residues.

This clonotype was picked up many times. The V and J genes are TRBV28 and TRBJ1-4; D remains ambiguous. Germline V gives CDR1 MDHEN, CDR2 SYDVKM. Trimming removed 4 bases at V and 5 bases at J, with 5 bases between. The CDR3 runs 12 residues. CDR3: CASSSQNEKLFF. CDR3 coding DNA: TGTGCCAGCAGTTCCCAAAATGAAAAACTGTTTTTT.

This clonotype was found many times. This chain links TRBV6-5 with TRBJ2-5, with TRBD2 matching over 7 bases. With 6 bases clipped from V and 0 bases from J, the junction kept 10 bases outside the gene matches. CDR3 length: 16 amino acids. Germline assignment: CDR1 MNHEY and CDR2 SVGAGI. The CDR3 reads CASSAGTNTYQETQYF. CDR3 DNA sequence: TGTGCCAGCAGCGCCGGGACTAATACGTACCAAGAGACCCAGTACTTC.

As regards this clonotype: Germline is not matched at one junction end, which may reflect a read error. The rearrangement uses TRBV6-1 and TRBJ2-7, with a weak D call TRBD2 (7 bases). Germline CDR1 MNHNS, CDR2 SASEGT. CDR3 size: 15 residues. The CDR3 sequence: CASSVEEGGPDEQYF. CDR3 coding DNA: TGCGCCAGCAGTGTGGAAGAGGGGGGGCCTGACGAGCAGTACTTC.

This clonotype was recorded at least ten times. The chain couples TRBV7-9 to TRBJ2-3, with TRBD1 matching 8 bases. CDR1 is SEHNR and CDR2 is FQNEAQ in the germline V gene (reference sequence). V shed 3 bases and J 2 bases; nucleotides not matched to a gene: 4. This CDR3 has 15 amino acids. In DNA form, the CDR3 reads TGTGCCAGCAGCTTTGGACAGGGACCCACAGATACGCAGTATTTT. This encodes CASSFGQGPTDTQYF.

Comments on this clonotype: Being one base from a much bigger clone, this may be a read error. This rearrangement joins TRBV7-2 to TRBJ2-5; tentative D call: TRBD1 (5 bases). Trimming cost V 5 bases and J 5 bases, with 15 bases left between them. The CDR3 spans 14 residues. Germline-derived CDR1 and CDR2 are SGHTA and FQGNSA. The CDR3 loop reads CASSLGQRGETQYF. CDR3 DNA sequence: TGTGCCAGCAGCCTCGGCCAAAGGGGCGAGACCCAGTACTTC.

The count of this clonotype is one. The junction shows a germline mismatch at one end, possibly a read error. The chain has TRBV4-2 and TRBJ2-5, with D possibly matching TRBD2 (6 bases). Germline V gene data show CDR1 as LGHNA and CDR2 as YNFKEQ. The CDR3 contains 18 residues. CDR3 sequence: CASSQELMGGPALEAQYF. The CDR3 coding sequence is TGTGCCAGCAGCCAAGAGCTGATGGGAGGACCGGCTTTAGAGGCCCAGTACTTC.

This clonotype was detected only once. Sequence at one end of the junction differs from germline and may be a read error. This rearrangement joins TRBV4-3 to TRBJ2-3, with D perhaps TRBD2 (6 bases). The CDR3 is made up of 20 amino acids. The germline V gene encodes CDR1 LGHNA and CDR2 YSLEER. The CDR3 is CPSSQDLPSATNGRADTQYF. CDR3 DNA sequence: TGCCCCAGCAGCCAAGATCTTCCCTCCGCGACTAACGGGAGAGCAGATACGCAGTATTTT.

This clonotype was counted ten times or more. CDR3 nucleotide sequence: TGTGCCAGCAGCCCGCAGACAGGGGGGTCCTACGAGCAGTACTTC. It is translated as CASSPQTGGSYEQYF. The V call is TRBV7-3, the J call TRBJ2-7, with 9 nucleotides matching TRBD1. The CDR3 is 15 amino acids. The V gene's germline CDR1 is SGHTA and CDR2 FQGTGA. V trimming: 5 bases; J trimming: 1 base; junction bases outside the gene matches: 6.